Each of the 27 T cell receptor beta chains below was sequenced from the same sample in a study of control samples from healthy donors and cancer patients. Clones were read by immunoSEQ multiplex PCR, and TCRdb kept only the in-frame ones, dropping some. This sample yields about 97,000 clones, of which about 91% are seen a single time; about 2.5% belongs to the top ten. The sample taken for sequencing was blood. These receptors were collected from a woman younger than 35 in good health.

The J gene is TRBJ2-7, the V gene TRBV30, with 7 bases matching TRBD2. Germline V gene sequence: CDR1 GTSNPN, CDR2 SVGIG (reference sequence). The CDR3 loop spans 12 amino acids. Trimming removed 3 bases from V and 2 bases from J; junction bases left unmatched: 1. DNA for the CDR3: TGTGCCTGGAGGGGGGGGACCTACGAGCAGTACTTC. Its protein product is CAWRGGTYEQYF.

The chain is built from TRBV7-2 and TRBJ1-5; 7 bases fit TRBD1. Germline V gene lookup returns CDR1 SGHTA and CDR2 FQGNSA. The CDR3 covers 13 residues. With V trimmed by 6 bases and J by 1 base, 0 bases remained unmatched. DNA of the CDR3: TGTGCCAGCAGGACAGGGAGCAATCAGCCCCAGCATTTT. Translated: CASRTGSNQPQHF.

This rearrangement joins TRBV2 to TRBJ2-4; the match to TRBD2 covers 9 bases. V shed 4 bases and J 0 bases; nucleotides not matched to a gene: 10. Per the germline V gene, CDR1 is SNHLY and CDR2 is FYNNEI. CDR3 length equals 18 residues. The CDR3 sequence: CASSGGVAGVIAKNIQYF. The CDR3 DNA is TGTGCCAGCAGTGGGGGGGTAGCGGGAGTCATAGCCAAAAACATTCAGTACTTC.

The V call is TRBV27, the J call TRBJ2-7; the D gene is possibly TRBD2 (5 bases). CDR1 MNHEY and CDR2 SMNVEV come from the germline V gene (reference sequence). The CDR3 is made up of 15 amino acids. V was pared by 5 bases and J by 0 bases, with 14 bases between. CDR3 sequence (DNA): TGTGCCAGCAGTCCTCTCGGGAAAAGCTCCTACGAGCAGTACTTC. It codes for CASSPLGKSSYEQYF.

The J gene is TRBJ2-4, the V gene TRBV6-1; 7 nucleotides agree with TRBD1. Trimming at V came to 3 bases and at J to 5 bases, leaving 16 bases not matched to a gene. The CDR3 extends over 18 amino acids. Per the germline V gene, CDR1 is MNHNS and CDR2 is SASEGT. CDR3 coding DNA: TGTGCCAGCAGTGATAGGGTTGGGGACAGCAAACCCCAAAACATTCAGTACTTC. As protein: CASSDRVGDSKPQNIQYF.

Here the CDR3 reads CASSLLPTSGGRHEQFF. CDR3 sequence (DNA): TGCGCCAGCAGCCTCCTCCCGACTAGCGGGGGGCGCCATGAGCAGTTCTTC. This chain joins TRBV5-1 and TRBJ2-1, with TRBD2 identical over 13 bases. V lost 4 bases to trimming and J lost 8 bases; unmatched junction nucleotides: 12. CDR3 length: 17 residues. Germline CDR1 SGHRS, CDR2 YFSETQ.

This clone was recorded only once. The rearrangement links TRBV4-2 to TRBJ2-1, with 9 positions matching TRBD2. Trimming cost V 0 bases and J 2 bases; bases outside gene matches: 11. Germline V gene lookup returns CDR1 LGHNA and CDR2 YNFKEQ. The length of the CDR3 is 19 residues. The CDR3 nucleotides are TGTGCCAGCAGCCAAGATGTTGCTGGCGGGGGGGGAACCTACAATGAGCAGTTCTTC. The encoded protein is CASSQDVAGGGGTYNEQFF.

CDR3: CASSFRAGELFF. The CDR3 DNA reads TGTGCCAGCAGCTTTCGGGCCGGGGAGCTGTTTTTT. This chain connects TRBV7-8 to TRBJ2-2; D remains ambiguous. Trimming removed 3 bases from V and 6 bases from J, with 5 bases in between. CDR1 and CDR2 (germline): SGHVS, FQNEAQ. The CDR3 is 12 residues long.

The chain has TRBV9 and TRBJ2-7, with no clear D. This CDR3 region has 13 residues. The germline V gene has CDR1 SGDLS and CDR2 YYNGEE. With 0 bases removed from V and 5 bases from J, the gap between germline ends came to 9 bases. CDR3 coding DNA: TGTGCCAGCAGCGTAGATGACCGGAACGAGCAGTACTTC. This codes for CASSVDDRNEQYF.

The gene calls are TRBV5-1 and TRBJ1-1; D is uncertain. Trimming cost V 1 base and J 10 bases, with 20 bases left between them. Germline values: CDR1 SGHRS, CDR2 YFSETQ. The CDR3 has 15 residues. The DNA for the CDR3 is TGCGCCAGCAGCTTGAGCGTGGTGGGCCCCCGCACAGCTTTCTTT. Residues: CASSLSVVGPRTAFF.

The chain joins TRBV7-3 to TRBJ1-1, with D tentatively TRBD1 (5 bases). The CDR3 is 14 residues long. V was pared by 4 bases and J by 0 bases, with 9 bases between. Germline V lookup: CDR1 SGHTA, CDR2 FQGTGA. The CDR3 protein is CASSSGPLNTEAFF. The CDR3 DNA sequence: TGTGCCAGCAGCTCGGGACCGTTGAACACTGAAGCTTTCTTT.

For the CDR3, the DNA is TGTGCCAGCAGCGTAGAGGGGGTTGGTGGGGCCAACGTCCTGACTTTC. Translating gives CASSVEGVGGANVLTF. The rearrangement joins TRBV9 to TRBJ2-6, with D perhaps TRBD1 (6 bases). The V end was cut by 0 bases, the J end by 3 bases, with 10 bases between. CDR1 is SGDLS, CDR2 YYNGEE, per germline. This CDR3 spans 16 amino acids. The whole variable domain, remainder taken from reference TRBV9 and TRBJ2-6, is DSGVTQTPKHLITATGQRVTLRCSPRSGDLSVYWYQQSLDQGLQFLIQYYNGEERAKGNILERFSAQQFPDLHSELNLSSLELGDSALYFCASSVEGVGGANVLTFGAGSRLTVL.

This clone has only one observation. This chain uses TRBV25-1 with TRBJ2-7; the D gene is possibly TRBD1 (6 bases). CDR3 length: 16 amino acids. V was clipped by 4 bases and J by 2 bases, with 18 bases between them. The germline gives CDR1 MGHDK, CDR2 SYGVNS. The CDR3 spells CASSGGSGVRAYEQYF. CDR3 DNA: TGTGCCAGCAGTGGGGGGTCAGGGGTTAGGGCCTACGAGCAGTACTTC.

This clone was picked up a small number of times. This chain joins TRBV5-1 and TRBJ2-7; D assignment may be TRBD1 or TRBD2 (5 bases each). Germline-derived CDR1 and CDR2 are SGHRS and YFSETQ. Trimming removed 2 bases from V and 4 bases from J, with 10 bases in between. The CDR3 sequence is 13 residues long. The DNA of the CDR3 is TGCGCCAGCAGCTTCGGGACGGATTACGAGCAGTACTTC. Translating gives CASSFGTDYEQYF.

The CDR3 loop reads CASSGGGLSEAFF. The CDR3 nucleotides read TGTGCCAGTAGTGGCGGGGGCCTATCCGAAGCTTTCTTT. The genes are TRBV19 and TRBJ1-1; maybe TRBD1 (6 bases). This CDR3 comprises 13 residues. V was cut by 5 bases and J by 8 bases, with 15 bases left in between. Per germline, CDR1 LNHDA and CDR2 SQIVND (reference sequence). The full variable domain, in which reference TRBV19 and TRBJ1-1 provide the parts outside the CDR3, is DGGITQSPKYLFRKEGQNVTLSCEQNLNHDAMYWYRQDPGQGLRLIYYSQIVNDFQKGDIAEGYSVSREKKESFPLTVTSAQKNPTAFYLCASSGGGLSEAFFGQGTRLTVV.

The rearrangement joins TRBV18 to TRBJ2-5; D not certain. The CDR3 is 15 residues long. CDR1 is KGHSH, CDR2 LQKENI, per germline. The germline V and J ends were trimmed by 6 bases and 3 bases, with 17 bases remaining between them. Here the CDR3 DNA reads TGTGCCAGCTCGCGCGGTCCTCAGCTGAAAGAGACCCAGTACTTC. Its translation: CASSRGPQLKETQYF.

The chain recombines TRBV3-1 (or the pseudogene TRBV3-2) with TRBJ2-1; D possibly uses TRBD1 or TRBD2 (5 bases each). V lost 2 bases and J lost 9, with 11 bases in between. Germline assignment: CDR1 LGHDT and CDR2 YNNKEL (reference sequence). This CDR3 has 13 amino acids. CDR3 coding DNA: TGTGCCAGCAGCCAACTCCCGGGGCTTGAGCAGTTCTTC. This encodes CASSQLPGLEQFF.

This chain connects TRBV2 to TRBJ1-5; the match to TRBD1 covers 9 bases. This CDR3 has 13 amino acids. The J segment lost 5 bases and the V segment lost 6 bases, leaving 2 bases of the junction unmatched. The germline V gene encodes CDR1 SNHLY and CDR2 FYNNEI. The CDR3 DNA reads TGTGCCAGCAGGGGACAGGGAGATCAGCCCCAGCATTTT. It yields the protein CASRGQGDQPQHF.

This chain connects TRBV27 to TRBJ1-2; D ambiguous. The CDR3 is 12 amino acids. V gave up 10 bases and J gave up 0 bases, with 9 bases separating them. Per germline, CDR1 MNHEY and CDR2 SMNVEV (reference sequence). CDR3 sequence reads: CATSPPNYGYTF. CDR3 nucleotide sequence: TGTGCCACCAGCCCCCCTAACTATGGCTACACCTTC.

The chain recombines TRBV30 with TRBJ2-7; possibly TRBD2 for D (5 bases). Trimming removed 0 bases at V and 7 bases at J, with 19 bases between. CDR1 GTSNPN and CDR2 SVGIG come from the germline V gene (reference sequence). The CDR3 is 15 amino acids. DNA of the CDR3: TGTGCCTGGAGTGTACGAGGGCCCACTTTATGTGAGCAGTACTTC. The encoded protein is CAWSVRGPTLCEQYF. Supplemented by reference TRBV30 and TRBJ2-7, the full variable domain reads SQTIHQWPATLVQPVGSPLSLECTVEGTSNPNLYWYRQAAGRGLQLLFYSVGIGQISSEVPQNLSASRPQDRQFILSSKKLLLSDSGFYLCAWSVRGPTLCEQYFGPGTRLTVT.

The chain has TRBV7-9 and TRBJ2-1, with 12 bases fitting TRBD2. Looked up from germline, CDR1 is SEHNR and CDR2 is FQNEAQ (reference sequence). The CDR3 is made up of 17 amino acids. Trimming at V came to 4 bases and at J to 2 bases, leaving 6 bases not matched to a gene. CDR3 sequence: CASSSPSGRGPYNEQFF. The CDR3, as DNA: TGTGCCAGCAGCTCCCCTAGCGGGAGGGGCCCCTACAATGAGCAGTTCTTC.

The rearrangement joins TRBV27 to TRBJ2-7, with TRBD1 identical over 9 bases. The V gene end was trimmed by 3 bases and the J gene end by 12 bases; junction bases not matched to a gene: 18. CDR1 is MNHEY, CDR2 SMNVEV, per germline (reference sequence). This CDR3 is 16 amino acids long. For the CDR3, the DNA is TGTGCCAGCAGTTTCGCTTCCTCCGGGACAGGGCTTCTTAGGTACTTC. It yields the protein CASSFASSGTGLLRYF.

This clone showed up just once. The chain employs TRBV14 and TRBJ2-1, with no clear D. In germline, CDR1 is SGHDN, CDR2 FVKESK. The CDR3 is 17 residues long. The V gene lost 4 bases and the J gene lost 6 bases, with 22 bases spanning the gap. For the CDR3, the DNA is TGTGCCAGCAGCCTTGCGGAAAGCGTTTGGGTGGTCAATGAGCAGTTCTTC. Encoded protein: CASSLAESVWVVNEQFF.

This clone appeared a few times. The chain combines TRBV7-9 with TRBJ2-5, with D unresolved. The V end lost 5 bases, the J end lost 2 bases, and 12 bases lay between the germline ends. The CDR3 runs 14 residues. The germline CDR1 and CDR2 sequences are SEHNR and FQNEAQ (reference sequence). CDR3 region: CASSPNVRQETQYF. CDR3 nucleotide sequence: TGTGCCAGCAGCCCGAACGTAAGACAAGAGACCCAGTACTTC.

DNA for the CDR3: TGTGCCAGCAGCTTAACTATGCTCGCTGAAGCTTTCTTT. Protein sequence: CASSLTMLAEAFF. The chain is built from TRBV11-1 and TRBJ1-1; D is uncertain. Germline lookup yields CDR1 SGHAT and CDR2 FQDESV (reference sequence). V was cut by 2 bases and J by 6 bases, with 10 bases left in between. There are 13 residues in the CDR3.

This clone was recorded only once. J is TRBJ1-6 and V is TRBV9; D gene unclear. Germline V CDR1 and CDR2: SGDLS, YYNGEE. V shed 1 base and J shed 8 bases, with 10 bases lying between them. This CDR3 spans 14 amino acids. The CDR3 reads CASSVSGSDSPLHF. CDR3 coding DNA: TGTGCCAGCAGCGTATCGGGGTCTGATTCACCCCTCCACTTT. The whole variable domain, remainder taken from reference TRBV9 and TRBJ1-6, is DSGVTQTPKHLITATGQRVTLRCSPRSGDLSVYWYQQSLDQGLQFLIQYYNGEERAKGNILERFSAQQFPDLHSELNLSSLELGDSALYFCASSVSGSDSPLHFGNGTRLTVT.

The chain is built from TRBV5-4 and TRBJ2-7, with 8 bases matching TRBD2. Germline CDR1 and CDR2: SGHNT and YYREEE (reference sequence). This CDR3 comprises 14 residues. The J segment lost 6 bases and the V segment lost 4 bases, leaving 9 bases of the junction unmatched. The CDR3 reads CASSPPGRAGEQYF. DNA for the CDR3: TGTGCCAGCAGCCCTCCCGGGAGGGCCGGCGAGCAGTACTTC.